The 11 T cell receptor beta chains below come from one sample, sequenced in a study of T cells after yellow fever vaccination. One entry per CDR3 protein results from TCRdb running MiXCR on the 5' RACE reads. The profile shows about 360,000 distinct CDR3 sequences, 6.2% of them singletons. This sample comprised PBMCs, obtained 5 days after the yellow fever booster vaccination. The receptors shown here come from a man aged 25 to 40 who received the YFV17D yellow fever vaccine.

Ten or more counts support this clonotype. The chain joins TRBV11-2 to TRBJ2-3; 10 bases align to TRBD2. Germline-derived CDR1 and CDR2 are SGHAT and FQNNGV. Trimming at V came to 1 base and at J to 14 bases, leaving 9 bases not matched to a gene. This CDR3 is 14 amino acids long. CDR3 coding DNA: TGTGCCAGCAGCTTAGTAGGGGCTAGCGGGAGAACGTATTTT. It is translated as CASSLVGASGRTYF.

This clonotype has a count of ten or more. The chain combines TRBV9 with TRBJ1-2; D is ambiguous. The germline CDR1 and CDR2 sequences are SGDLS and YYNGEE. Trimming took off 4 bases at V and 2 bases at J, with 15 bases between the two ends. This CDR3 has 15 amino acids. CDR3 bases: TGTGCCAGCAGCCCCCACACCCCCGAAAACTATGGCTACACCTTC. Translating it yields CASSPHTPENYGYTF.

The J gene is TRBJ2-7, the V gene TRBV4-2, with TRBD2 matching over 10 bases. The CDR3 contains 16 residues. Germline trimming cut 1 base from V and 2 bases from J; bases unmatched to any gene: 5. Germline CDR1 and CDR2: LGHNA and YNFKEQ. CDR3 DNA sequence: TGTGCCAGCAGCCAAGGGCTAGCGGGAGTGGCCTACGAGCAGTACTTC. The encoded protein is CASSQGLAGVAYEQYF.

This clonotype was observed at least ten times. One junction end disagrees with the germline gene, perhaps due to a read error. The genes are TRBV7-2 and TRBJ2-1; possible D gene TRBD2, 5 bases. Germline CDR1 is SGHTA and CDR2 is FQGNSA. The CDR3 is made up of 14 amino acids. The CDR3 region has the DNA TGTGCTAGCAGTCCGGGTCTAGCAAACAATGAGCAGTTCTTC. Protein sequence: CASSPGLANNEQFF.

This clonotype was picked up a small number of times. The chain recombines TRBV3-1 with TRBJ2-5, with 8 bases matching TRBD2. CDR3 length equals 17 residues. Trimming took 7 bases from V and 4 from J; bases not matched to a gene: 17. CDR1 is LGHDT, CDR2 YNNKEL, per germline (reference sequence). In nucleotides, the CDR3 is TGTGCCAGCACCACCCTCGGGGGGGTAGAAGGTGTAGAGACCCAGTACTTC. Amino acid sequence: CASTTLGGVEGVETQYF.

The chain links TRBV18 to TRBJ2-1, with unresolved D. V was cut by 3 bases and J by 5 bases, with 20 bases left in between. The germline V gene has CDR1 KGHSH and CDR2 LQKENI. This CDR3 has 17 amino acids. Here the CDR3 reads CASSPRVNIPRNNEQFF. The CDR3 coding sequence is TGTGCCAGCTCACCGCGCGTCAACATCCCTCGGAACAATGAGCAGTTCTTC.

Only a few counts were recorded for this clonotype. V and J are TRBV30 and TRBJ1-5; D call uncertain. V shed 0 bases and J shed 0 bases, with 3 bases lying between them. This CDR3 region has 13 residues. The germline gives CDR1 GTSNPN, CDR2 SVGIG (reference sequence). The CDR3, as DNA: TGTGCCTGGAGTGTATCTAGCAATCAGCCCCAGCATTTT. Its translation is CAWSVSSNQPQHF.

The V gene is TRBV7-2, the J gene TRBJ2-1; D ambiguous. V was shortened by 3 bases and J by 7 bases, with 10 bases between the two germline ends. Germline lookup yields CDR1 SGHTA and CDR2 FQGNSA. This CDR3 contains 13 residues. CDR3 nucleotide sequence: TGTGCCAGCAGCTTCTACACTATAAATGAGCAGTTCTTC. It is translated as CASSFYTINEQFF.

This clonotype occurred many times. The chain recombines TRBV6-6 with TRBJ2-1; D remains ambiguous. Looked up from germline, CDR1 is MNHNY and CDR2 is SVGAGI (reference sequence). This CDR3 region has 13 residues. The V gene lost 8 bases and the J gene lost 7 bases, with 15 bases spanning the gap. Written as DNA, the CDR3 is TGTGCCAGCGGCGATGAACAACAAAATGAGCAGTTCTTC. Its translation: CASGDEQQNEQFF.

This clonotype occurred a few times. The V and J genes are TRBV12-3 or TRBV12-4 and TRBJ1-5, with a weak D call TRBD1 (6 bases). Trimming took off 5 bases at V and 0 bases at J, with 14 bases between the two ends. The CDR3 is 16 amino acids. Written as DNA, the CDR3 is TGTGCCAGCAGTCCCGACCCAGGGGATAGCAATCAGCCCCAGCATTTT. Protein: CASSPDPGDSNQPQHF.

This clonotype showed up just a few times. The chain has TRBV21-1 and TRBJ2-6; TRBD1, the D gene given by the table, was not confirmed from the DNA. TRBV21-1 is a pseudogene locus. The CDR3 has 14 amino acids. This chain's CDR3 is CAGGGFSGANVLTF. The DNA of the CDR3 is TGTGCCGGGGGGGGATTCTCTGGGGCCAACGTCCTGACTTTC.